The 9 T cell receptor beta chains presented below share a single source sample, sequenced in a study of vaccination and CD4 T cells after COVID-19. Treatment: roughly 10-day PBMC culture with coronavirus spike peptide pools or control peptides (ViraFEST assay). The Oncomine TCR Beta short-read assay was applied to DNA of cultured CD4+ T cells. A single record per CDR3 protein comes from TCRdb applying MiXCR to the PCR reads. Of more than 9,000 distinct CDR3 sequences in the sample, 45% are singletons; the top ten hold under 25%. No cognate antigen is known for these TCRs. The material was cultured CD4+ T cells from blood, obtained after SARS-CoV-2 vaccination. These receptor sequences come from a human donor with COVID-19.

This clonotype was recorded a few times. The V and J genes are TRBV5-4 and TRBJ2-2; 8 bases fit TRBD1. This CDR3 contains 14 residues. The V and J ends lost 3 bases and 5 bases, in that order; junction bases with no gene match: 3. Germline V CDR1 and CDR2: SGHNT, YYREEE (reference sequence). The CDR3 nucleotides are TGTGCCAGCAGCTCAGGGGACAGGACCGGGGAGCTGTTTTTT. Protein product: CASSSGDRTGELFF. Complete variable domain (other parts from reference TRBV5-4 and TRBJ2-2): ETGVTQSPTHLIKTRGQQVTLRCSSQSGHNTVSWYQQALGQGPQFIFQYYREEENGRGNFPPRFSGLQFPNYSSELNVNALELDDSALYLCASSSGDRTGELFFGEGSRLTVL.

This sequence joins TRBV6-5 and TRBJ1-6, with TRBD1 matching 7 bases. With 2 bases clipped from V and 14 bases from J, the junction kept 6 bases outside the gene matches. CDR1 is MNHEY and CDR2 is SVGAGI in the germline V gene. The CDR3 loop spans 13 amino acids. The DNA for the CDR3 is TGTGCCAGCAGTTACACGCAGGGGACAGCCCTCCACTTT. It yields the protein CASSYTQGTALHF.

This chain joins TRBV10-3 and TRBJ2-5, with no clear D. V gave up 4 bases and J gave up 5 bases, with 20 bases separating them. Germline lookup yields CDR1 ENHRY and CDR2 SYGVKD. The CDR3 runs 16 residues. CDR3 nucleotides: TGTGCCATCAGTGCGATCCGGGCGGAAAGCCAGGAGACCCAGTACTTC. It is translated as CAISAIRAESQETQYF.

CDR3 DNA: TGTGCCAGGGTCCCGGGACAGGGGTGCCATGGCTACACCTTC. Translated: CARVPGQGCHGYTF. V and J are TRBV21-1 and TRBJ1-2; TRBD1, the D gene given by the table, was not confirmed from the DNA. TRBV21-1 is noted as a pseudogene. This CDR3 is built from 14 residues.

The V call is TRBV7-2, the J call TRBJ2-1, with 11 positions matching TRBD2. CDR1 and CDR2 (germline): SGHTA, FQGNSA. V was pared by 5 bases and J by 5 bases, with 11 bases of the junction left unmatched. There are 17 residues in the CDR3. The DNA of the CDR3 is TGTGCCAGCAGCCTACACTTTAGCGGGGGGGCCCACAATGAGCAGTTCTTC. This gives the protein CASSLHFSGGAHNEQFF.

The chain uses TRBV20-1 and TRBJ1-2; D gene uncertain. V was shortened by 0 bases and J by 9 bases, with 14 bases between the two germline ends. The CDR3 runs 13 residues. CDR1 is DFQATT and CDR2 is SNEGSKA in the germline V gene (reference sequence). CDR3 nucleotides: TGCAGTGCTAGAGACCCCTCGTTGTATAGCTACACCTTC. Translated: CSARDPSLYSYTF.

The rearrangement joins TRBV6-1 to TRBJ2-3, with TRBD2 matching 8 bases. The CDR3 is 14 amino acids. The germline gives CDR1 MNHNS, CDR2 SASEGT. V gave up 6 bases and J gave up 6 bases; unmatched junction bases: 8. CDR3 loop: CASRAAGGRDTQYF. The CDR3 nucleotides are TGTGCCAGCAGAGCGGCGGGGGGCCGGGATACGCAGTATTTT.

This clonotype was seen once. The chain uses TRBV28 and TRBJ2-2; D not resolved. Germline lookup yields CDR1 MDHEN and CDR2 SYDVKM. V dropped 10 bases and J dropped 2 bases, with 5 bases sitting between them. The CDR3 spans 11 residues. In DNA form, the CDR3 reads TGTGCCACCTTAAACACCGGGGAGCTGTTTTTT. Amino acids: CATLNTGELFF.

V is TRBV20-1 and J is TRBJ1-2, with D possibly matching TRBD1 (5 bases). Germline lookup yields CDR1 DFQATT and CDR2 SNEGSKA (reference sequence). V lost 0 bases, J lost 9 bases, and 11 bases lay in between. This CDR3 contains 12 residues. CDR3 sequence reads: CSAREGTGRYTF. The CDR3 DNA follows: TGCAGTGCTAGAGAGGGGACCGGCCGCTACACCTTC.